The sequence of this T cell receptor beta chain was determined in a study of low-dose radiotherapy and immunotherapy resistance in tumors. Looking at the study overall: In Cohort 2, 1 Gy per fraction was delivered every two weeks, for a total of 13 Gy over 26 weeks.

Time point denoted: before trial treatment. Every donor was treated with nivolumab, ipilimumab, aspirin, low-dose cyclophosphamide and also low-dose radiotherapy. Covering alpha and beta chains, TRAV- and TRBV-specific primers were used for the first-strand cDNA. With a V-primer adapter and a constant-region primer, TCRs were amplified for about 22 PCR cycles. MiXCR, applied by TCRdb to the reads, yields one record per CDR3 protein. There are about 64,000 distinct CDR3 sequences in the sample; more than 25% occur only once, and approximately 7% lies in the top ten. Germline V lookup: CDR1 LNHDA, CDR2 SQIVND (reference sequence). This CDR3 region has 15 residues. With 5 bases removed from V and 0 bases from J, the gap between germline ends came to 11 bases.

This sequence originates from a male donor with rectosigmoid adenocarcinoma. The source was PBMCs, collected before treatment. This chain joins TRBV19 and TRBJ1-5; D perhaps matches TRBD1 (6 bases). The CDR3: CASSPDSYSNQPQHF. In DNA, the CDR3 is TGTGCCAGTAGTCCGGACAGTTATAGCAATCAGCCCCAGCATTTT.